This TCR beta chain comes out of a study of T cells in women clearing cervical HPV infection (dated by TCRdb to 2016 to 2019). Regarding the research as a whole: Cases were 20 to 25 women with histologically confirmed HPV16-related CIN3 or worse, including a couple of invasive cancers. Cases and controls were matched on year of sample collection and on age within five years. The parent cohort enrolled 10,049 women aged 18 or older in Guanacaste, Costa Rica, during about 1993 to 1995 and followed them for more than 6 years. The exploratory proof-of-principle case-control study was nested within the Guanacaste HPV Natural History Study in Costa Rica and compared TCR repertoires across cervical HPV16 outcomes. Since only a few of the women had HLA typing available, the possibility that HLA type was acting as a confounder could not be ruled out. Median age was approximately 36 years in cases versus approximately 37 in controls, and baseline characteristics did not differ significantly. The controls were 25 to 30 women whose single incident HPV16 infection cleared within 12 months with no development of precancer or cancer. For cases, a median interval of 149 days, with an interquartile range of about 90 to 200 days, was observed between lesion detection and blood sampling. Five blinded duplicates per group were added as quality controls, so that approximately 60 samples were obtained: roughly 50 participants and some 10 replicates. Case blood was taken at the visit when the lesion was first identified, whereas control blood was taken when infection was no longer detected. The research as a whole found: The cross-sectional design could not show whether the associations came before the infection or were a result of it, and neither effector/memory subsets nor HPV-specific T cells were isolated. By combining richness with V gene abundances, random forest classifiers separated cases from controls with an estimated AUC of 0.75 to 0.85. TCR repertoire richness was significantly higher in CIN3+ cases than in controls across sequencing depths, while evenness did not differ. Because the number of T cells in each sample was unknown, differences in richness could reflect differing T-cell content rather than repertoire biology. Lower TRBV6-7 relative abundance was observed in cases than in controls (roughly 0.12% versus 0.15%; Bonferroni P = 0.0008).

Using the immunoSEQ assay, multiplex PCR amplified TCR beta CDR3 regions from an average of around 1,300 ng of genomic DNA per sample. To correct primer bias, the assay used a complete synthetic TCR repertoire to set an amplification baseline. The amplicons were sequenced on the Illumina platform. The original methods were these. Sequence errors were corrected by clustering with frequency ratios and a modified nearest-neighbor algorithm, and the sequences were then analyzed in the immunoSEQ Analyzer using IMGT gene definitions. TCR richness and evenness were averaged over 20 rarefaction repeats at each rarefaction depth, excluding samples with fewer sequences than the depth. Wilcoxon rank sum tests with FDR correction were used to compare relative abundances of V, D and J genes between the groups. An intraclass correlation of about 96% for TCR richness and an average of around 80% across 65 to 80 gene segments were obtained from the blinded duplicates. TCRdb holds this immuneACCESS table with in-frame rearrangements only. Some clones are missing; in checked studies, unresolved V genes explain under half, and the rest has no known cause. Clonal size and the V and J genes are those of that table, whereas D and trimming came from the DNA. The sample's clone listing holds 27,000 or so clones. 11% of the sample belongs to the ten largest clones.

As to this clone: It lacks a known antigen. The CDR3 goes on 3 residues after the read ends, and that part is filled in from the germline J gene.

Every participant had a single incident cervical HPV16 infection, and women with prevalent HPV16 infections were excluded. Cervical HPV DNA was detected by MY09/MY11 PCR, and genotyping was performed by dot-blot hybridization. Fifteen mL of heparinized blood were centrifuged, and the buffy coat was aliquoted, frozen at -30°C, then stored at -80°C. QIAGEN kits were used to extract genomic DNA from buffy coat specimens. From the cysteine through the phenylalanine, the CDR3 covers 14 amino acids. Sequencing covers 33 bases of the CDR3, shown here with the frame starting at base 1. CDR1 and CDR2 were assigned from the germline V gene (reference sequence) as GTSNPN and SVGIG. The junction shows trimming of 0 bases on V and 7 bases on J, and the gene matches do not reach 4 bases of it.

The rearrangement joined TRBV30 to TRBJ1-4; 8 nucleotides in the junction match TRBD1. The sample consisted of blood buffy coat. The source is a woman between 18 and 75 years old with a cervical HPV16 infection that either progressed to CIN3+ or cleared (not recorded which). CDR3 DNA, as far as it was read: TGTGCCTGGAGTGTAGGACAGGGAGGTGAAAAA. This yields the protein CAWSVGQGGEK. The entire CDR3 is CAWSVGQGGEKLFF.